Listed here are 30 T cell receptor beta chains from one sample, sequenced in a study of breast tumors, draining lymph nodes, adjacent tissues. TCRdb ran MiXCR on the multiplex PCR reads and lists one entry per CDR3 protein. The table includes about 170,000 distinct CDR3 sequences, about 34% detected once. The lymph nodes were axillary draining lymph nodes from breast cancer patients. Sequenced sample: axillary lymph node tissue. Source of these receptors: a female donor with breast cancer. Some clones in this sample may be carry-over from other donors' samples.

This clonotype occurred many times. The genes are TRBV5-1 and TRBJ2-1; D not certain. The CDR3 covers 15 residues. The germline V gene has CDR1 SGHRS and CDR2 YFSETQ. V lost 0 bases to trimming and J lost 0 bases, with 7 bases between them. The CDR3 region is CASSLEQSSYNEQFF. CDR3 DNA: TGCGCCAGCAGCTTGGAACAGAGCTCCTACAATGAGCAGTTCTTC.

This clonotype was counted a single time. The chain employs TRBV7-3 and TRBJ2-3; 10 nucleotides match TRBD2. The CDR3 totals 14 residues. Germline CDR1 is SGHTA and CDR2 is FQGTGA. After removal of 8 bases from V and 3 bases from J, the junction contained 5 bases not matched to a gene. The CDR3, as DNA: TGTGCCAGCGGGAGCGGGAGGGCTACAGATACGCAGTATTTT. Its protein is CASGSGRATDTQYF.

The CDR3 loop reads CAISEGDGTGELFF. CDR3 nucleotides: TGTGCCATCAGTGAGGGGGACGGCACCGGGGAGCTGTTTTTT. This sequence joins TRBV10-3 and TRBJ2-2; D assignment may be TRBD1 or TRBD2 (5 bases each). Germline V lookup: CDR1 ENHRY, CDR2 SYGVKD. This CDR3 is built from 14 residues. V lost 2 bases to trimming and J lost 4 bases, with 8 bases between them.

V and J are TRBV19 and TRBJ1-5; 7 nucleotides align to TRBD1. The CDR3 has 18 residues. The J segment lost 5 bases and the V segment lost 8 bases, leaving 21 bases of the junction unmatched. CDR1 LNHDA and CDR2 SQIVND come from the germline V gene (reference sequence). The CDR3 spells CASARGLDRVLSDQPQHF. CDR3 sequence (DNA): TGTGCCAGTGCCCGGGGACTCGACAGGGTTCTGAGCGATCAGCCCCAGCATTTT.

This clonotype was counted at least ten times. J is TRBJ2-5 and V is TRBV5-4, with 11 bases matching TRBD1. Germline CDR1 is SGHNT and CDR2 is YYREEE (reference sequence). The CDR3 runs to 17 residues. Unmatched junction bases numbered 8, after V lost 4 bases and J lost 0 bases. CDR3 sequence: CASSRTGGGRDQETQYF. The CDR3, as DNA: TGTGCCAGCAGCCGGACAGGGGGCGGGAGGGACCAAGAGACCCAGTACTTC.

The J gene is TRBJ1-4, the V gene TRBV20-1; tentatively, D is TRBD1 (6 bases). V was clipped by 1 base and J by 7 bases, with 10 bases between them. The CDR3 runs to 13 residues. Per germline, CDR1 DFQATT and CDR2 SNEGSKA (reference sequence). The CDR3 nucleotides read TGCAGTGCTAGAGGTGGGGGGGCTGAAAAACTGTTTTTT. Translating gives CSARGGGAEKLFF.

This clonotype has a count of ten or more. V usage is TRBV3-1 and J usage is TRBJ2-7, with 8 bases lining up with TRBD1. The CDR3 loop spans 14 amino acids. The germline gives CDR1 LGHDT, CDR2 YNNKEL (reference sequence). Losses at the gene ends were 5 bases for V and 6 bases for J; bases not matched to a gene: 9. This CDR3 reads CASSTTPQGGEQYF. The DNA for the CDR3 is TGTGCCAGCAGCACTACCCCACAGGGGGGCGAGCAGTACTTC.

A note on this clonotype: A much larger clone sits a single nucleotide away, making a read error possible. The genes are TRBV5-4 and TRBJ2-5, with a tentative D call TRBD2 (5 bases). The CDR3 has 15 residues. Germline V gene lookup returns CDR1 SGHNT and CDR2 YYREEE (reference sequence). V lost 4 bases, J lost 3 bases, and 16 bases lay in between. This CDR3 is CASSGRAAVEETQYF. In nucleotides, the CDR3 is TGTGCCAGCAGCGGACGAGCGGCAGTGGAAGAGACCCAGTACTTC.

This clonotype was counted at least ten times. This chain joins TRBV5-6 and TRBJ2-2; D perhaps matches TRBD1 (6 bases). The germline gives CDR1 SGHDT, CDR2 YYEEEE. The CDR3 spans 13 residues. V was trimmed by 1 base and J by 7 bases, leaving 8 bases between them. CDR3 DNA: TGTGCCAGCAGCTTGACAGGGCTCGGGGAGCTGTTTTTT. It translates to CASSLTGLGELFF.

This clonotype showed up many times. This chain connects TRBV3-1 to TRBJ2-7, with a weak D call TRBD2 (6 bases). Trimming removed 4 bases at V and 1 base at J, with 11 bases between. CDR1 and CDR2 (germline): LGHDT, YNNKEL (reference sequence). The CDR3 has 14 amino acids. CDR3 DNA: TGTGCCAGCAGCCTCGGTAGCGGATCCTACGAGCAGTACTTC. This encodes CASSLGSGSYEQYF.

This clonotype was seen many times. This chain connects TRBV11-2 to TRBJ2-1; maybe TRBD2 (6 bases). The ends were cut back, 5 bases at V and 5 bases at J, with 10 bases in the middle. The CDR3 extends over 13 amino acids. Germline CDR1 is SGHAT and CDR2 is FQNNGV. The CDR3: CASSAGLNNEQFF. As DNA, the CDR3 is TGTGCCAGCAGCGCCGGACTAAACAATGAGCAGTTCTTC.

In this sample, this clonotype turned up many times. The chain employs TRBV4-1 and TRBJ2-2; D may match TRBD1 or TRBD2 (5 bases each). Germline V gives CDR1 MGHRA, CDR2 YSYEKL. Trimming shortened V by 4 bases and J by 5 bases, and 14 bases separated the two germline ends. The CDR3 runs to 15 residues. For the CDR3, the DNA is TGCGCCAGCAGCCCCGGGCGAGGGGCTACCGGGGAGCTGTTTTTT. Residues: CASSPGRGATGELFF.

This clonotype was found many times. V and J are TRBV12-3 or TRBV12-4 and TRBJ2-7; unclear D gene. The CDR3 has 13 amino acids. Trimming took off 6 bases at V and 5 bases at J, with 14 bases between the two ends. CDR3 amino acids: CASSPVALHEQYF. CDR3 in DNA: TGTGCCAGCAGCCCAGTGGCGTTACACGAGCAGTACTTC.

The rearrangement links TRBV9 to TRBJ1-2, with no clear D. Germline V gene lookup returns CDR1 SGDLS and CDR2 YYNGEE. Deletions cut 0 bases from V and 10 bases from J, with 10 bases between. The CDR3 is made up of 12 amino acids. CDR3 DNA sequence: TGTGCCAGCAGCGTAGCTAGCGGTAACTACACCTTC. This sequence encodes CASSVASGNYTF. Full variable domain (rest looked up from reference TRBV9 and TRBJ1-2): DSGVTQTPKHLITATGQRVTLRCSPRSGDLSVYWYQQSLDQGLQFLIQYYNGEERAKGNILERFSAQQFPDLHSELNLSSLELGDSALYFCASSVASGNYTFGSGTRLTVV.

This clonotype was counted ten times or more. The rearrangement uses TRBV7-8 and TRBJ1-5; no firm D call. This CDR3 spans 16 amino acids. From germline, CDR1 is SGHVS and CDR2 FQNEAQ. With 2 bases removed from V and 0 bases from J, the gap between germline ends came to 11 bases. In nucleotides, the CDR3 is TGTGCCAGCAGCTTACGAGAGTTGAATAGCAATCAGCCCCAGCATTTT. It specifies CASSLRELNSNQPQHF.

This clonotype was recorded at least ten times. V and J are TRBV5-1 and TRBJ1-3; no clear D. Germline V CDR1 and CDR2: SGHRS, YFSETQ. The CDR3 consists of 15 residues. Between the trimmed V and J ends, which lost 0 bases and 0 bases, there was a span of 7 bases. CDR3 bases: TGCGCCAGCAGCTTGGACGCGCGCTCTGGAAACACCATATATTTT. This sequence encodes CASSLDARSGNTIYF.

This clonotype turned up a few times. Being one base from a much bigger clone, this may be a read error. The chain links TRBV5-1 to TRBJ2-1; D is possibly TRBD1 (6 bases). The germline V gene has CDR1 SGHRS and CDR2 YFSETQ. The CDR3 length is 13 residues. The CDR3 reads CASSITQGNDQFF. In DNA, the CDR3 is TGCGCCAGCAGCATCACACAGGGCAATGACCAGTTCTTC.

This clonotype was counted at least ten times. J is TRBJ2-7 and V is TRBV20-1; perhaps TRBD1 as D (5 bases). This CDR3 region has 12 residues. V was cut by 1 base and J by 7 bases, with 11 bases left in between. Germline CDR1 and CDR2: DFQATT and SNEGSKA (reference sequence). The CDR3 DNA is TGCAGTGCTAGAGTTCAGGGCGGTGAGCAGTACTTC. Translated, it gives CSARVQGGEQYF.

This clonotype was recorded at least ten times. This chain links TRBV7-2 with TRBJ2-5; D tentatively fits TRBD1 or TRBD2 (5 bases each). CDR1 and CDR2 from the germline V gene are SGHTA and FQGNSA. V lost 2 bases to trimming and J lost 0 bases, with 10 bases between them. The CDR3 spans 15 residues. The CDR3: CASSLLGGNQETQYF. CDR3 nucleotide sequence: TGTGCCAGCAGCTTACTTGGGGGAAACCAAGAGACCCAGTACTTC.

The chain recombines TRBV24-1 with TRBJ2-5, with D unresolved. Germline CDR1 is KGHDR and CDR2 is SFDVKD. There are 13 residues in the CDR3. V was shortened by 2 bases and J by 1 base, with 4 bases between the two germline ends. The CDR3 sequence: CATSDYRQETQYF. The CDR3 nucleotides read TGTGCCACCAGTGATTACCGCCAAGAGACCCAGTACTTC.

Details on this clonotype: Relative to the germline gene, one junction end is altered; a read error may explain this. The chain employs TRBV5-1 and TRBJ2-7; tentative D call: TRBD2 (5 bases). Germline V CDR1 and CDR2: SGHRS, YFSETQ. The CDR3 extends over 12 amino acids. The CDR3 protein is CASSATDYEHYF. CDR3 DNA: TGCGCCAGCAGCGCAACAGACTACGAGCACTACTTC. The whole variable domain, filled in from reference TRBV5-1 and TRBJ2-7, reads KAGVTQTPRYLIKTRGQQVTLSCSPISGHRSVSWYQQTPGQGLQFLFEYFSETQRNKGNFPGRFSGRQFSNSRSEMNVSTLELGDSALYLCASSATDYEHYFGPGTRLTVT.

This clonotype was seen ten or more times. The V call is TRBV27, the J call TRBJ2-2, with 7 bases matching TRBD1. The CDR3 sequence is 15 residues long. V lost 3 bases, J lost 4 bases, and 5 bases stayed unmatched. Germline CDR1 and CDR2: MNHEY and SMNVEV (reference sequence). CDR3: CASSFGQDITGELFF. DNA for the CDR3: TGTGCCAGCAGTTTCGGACAGGACATCACCGGGGAGCTGTTTTTT.

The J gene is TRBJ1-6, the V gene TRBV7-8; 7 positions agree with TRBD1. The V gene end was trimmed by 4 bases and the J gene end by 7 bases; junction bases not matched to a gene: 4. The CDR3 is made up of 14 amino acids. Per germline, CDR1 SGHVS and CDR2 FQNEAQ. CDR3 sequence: CASSSGQLNSPLHF. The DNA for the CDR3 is TGTGCCAGCAGCTCGGGACAGTTAAATTCACCCCTCCACTTT.

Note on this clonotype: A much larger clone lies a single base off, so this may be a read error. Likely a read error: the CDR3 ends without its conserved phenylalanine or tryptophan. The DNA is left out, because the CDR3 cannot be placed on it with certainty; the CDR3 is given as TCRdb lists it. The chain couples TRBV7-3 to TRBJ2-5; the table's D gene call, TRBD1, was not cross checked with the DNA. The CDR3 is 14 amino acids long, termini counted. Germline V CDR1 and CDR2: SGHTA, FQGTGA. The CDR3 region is CASSPGQGGETQHL.

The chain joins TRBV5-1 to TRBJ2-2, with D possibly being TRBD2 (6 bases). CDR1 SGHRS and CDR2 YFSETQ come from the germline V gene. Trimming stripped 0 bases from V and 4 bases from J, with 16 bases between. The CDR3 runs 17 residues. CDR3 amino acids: CASSLGLVGGLTGELFF. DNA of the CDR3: TGCGCCAGCAGCTTGGGACTAGTGGGAGGCCTCACCGGGGAGCTGTTTTTT.

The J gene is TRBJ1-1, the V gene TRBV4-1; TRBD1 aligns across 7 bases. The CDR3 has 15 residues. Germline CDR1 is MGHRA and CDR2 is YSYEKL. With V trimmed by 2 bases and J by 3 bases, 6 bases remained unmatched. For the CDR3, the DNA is TGCGCCAGCAGCCAAACCTCAACAGGGGACACTGAAGCTTTCTTT. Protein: CASSQTSTGDTEAFF.

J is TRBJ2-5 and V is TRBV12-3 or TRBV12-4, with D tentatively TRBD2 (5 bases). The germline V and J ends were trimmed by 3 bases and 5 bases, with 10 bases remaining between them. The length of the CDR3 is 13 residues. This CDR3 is CASSLGSRETQYF. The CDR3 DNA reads TGTGCCAGCAGTTTGGGGAGTCGGGAGACCCAGTACTTC.

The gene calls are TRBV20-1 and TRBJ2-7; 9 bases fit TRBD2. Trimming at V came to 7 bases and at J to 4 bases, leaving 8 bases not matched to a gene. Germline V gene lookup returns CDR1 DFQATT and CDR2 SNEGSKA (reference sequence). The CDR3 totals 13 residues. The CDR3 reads CSVQRGARYEQYF. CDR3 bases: TGCAGTGTCCAGCGGGGGGCGAGGTACGAGCAGTACTTC.

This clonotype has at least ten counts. The CDR3 DNA is TGTGCCAGCAGTCACCCGGCCCCCGTGGGTACGCAGTATTTT. Amino acid sequence: CASSHPAPVGTQYF. This rearrangement joins TRBV6-2 or TRBV6-3 to TRBJ2-3, with unresolved D. Trimming took off 5 bases at V and 8 bases at J, with 17 bases between the two ends. This CDR3 has 14 amino acids. Germline-derived CDR1 and CDR2 are MNHEY and SVGEGT.

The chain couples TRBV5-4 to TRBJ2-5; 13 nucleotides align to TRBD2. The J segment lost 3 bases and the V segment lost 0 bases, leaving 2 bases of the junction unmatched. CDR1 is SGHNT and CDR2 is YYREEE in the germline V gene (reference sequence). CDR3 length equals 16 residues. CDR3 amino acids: CASSLAGTSGEETQYF. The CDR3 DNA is TGTGCCAGCAGCTTGGCCGGGACTAGCGGGGAAGAGACCCAGTACTTC.